The 15 T cell receptor beta chains below all came from one sample that was sequenced in a study of cytomegalovirus exposure and HLA in healthy donors. TCRdb's copy holds only in-frame clones and misses some; the assay was immunoSEQ multiplex PCR. The data show around 150,000 clones, more than 70% seen once. Source material: PBMCs. The source of these receptors is a man aged 18 to 30 in good health and CMV-seronegative.

A note on this clone: The germline gene is not matched at one end of the junction; a read error may be the cause. The rearrangement links TRBV19 to TRBJ2-2; D might be TRBD1 (6 bases). Germline assignment: CDR1 LNHDA and CDR2 SQIVND (reference sequence). The CDR3 is 15 amino acids. The CDR3 DNA reads as TGTGCCAGCAGTAGCTTGGACAGTAAGGTCGGGGAGCTGTTTTTT. Protein: CASSSLDSKVGELFF.

CDR3 nucleotides: TGTGCCAGCAGGCTGCGGGGGCCCAGCAATCAGCCCCAGCATTTT. This gives the protein CASRLRGPSNQPQHF. The V call is TRBV28, the J call TRBJ1-5; perhaps TRBD1 as D (6 bases). Trimming removed 6 bases at V and 1 base at J, with 13 bases between. This CDR3 is 15 amino acids long. Germline V CDR1 and CDR2: MDHEN, SYDVKM. Full variable domain (remainder filled in from reference TRBV28 and TRBJ1-5): DVKVTQSSRYLVKRTGEKVFLECVQDMDHENMFWYRQDPGLGLRLIYFSYDVKMKEKGDIPEGYSVSREKKERFSLILESASTNQTSMYLCASRLRGPSNQPQHFGDGTRLSIL.

The chain carries TRBV28 and TRBJ1-5, with 9 bases fitting TRBD1. The CDR3 sequence is 16 residues long. Germline V gene data show CDR1 as MDHEN and CDR2 as SYDVKM. V gave up 5 bases and J gave up 5 bases; unmatched junction bases: 10. The CDR3 loop reads CASSRHGQGWDQPQHF. CDR3 bases: TGTGCCAGCAGTCGCCACGGACAGGGGTGGGATCAGCCCCAGCATTTT.

J is TRBJ1-6 and V is TRBV4-1; TRBD1 is a possible D gene (5 bases). There are 15 residues in the CDR3. Looked up from germline, CDR1 is MGHRA and CDR2 is YSYEKL. Deletions cut 3 bases from V and 7 bases from J, with 13 bases between. CDR3 sequence (DNA): TGCGCCAGCAGCCAGGGGGACTTACCCAATTCACCCCTCCACTTT. Protein sequence: CASSQGDLPNSPLHF.

In regard to this clone: The junction departs from the called germline gene at one end, perhaps through a read error. The chain joins TRBV11-2 to TRBJ2-5; TRBD2 agrees at 11 bases. The CDR3 covers 19 residues. The germline V gene encodes CDR1 SGHAT and CDR2 FQNNGV. CDR3 amino acids: CASRLGLASGRWEKETQYF. CDR3 DNA: TGTGCCAGCAGATTAGGTCTGGCTAGCGGGAGGTGGGAGAAAGAGACCCAGTACTTC.

This sequence joins TRBV4-2 and TRBJ2-2; 7 bases are shared with TRBD1. Germline V gives CDR1 LGHNA, CDR2 YNFKEQ. J gave up 3 bases and V 3 bases, and 4 bases lay outside the gene matches. The CDR3 is 15 residues long. CDR3 amino acids: CASSQQGVDTGELFF. Written as DNA, the CDR3 is TGTGCCAGCAGCCAGCAGGGGGTGGACACCGGGGAGCTGTTTTTT.

This sequence joins TRBV6-6 and TRBJ2-2, with TRBD2 matching 7 bases. The CDR3 is 16 amino acids. Trimming at V came to 6 bases and at J to 0 bases, leaving 7 bases not matched to a gene. CDR1 and CDR2 (germline): MNHNY, SVGAGI (reference sequence). The CDR3 region is CASSPPGTTNTGELFF. The CDR3 coding sequence is TGTGCCAGCAGCCCCCCCGGGACTACGAACACCGGGGAGCTGTTTTTT.

The genes are TRBV6-5 and TRBJ1-5; perhaps TRBD1 as D (5 bases). Germline V gene sequence: CDR1 MNHEY, CDR2 SVGAGI. The CDR3 length is 14 residues. V lost 3 bases and J 7 bases, leaving 13 bases between the germline ends. The CDR3 DNA follows: TGTGCCAGCAGTTATGGGGCGGGGGGACAGCCCCAGCATTTT. It translates to CASSYGAGGQPQHF.

The chain joins TRBV7-9 to TRBJ1-1; possibly TRBD1 for D (6 bases). The CDR3 is 14 residues long. Per the germline V gene, CDR1 is SEHNR and CDR2 is FQNEAQ (reference sequence). The V end lost 8 bases, the J end lost 1 base, and 14 bases lay between the germline ends. CDR3 DNA sequence: TGTGCCAGCGAGGATCACAGGGCGAACACTGAAGCTTTCTTT. It specifies CASEDHRANTEAFF.

The chain recombines TRBV27 with TRBJ2-7; 8 bases map to TRBD2. The CDR3 has 19 residues. V shed 2 bases, J shed 3 bases, and the junction held 18 bases outside the gene matches. Per germline, CDR1 MNHEY and CDR2 SMNVEV (reference sequence). In DNA form, the CDR3 reads TGTGCCAGCAGTTTAAGGATGTTAGCGGGGAGAAAACTTGGCTACGAGCAGTACTTC. Protein sequence: CASSLRMLAGRKLGYEQYF.

V and J are TRBV29-1 and TRBJ1-3; D remains unclear. Germline assignment: CDR1 SQVTM and CDR2 ANQGSEA. V shed 4 bases and J shed 0 bases, with 13 bases lying between them. The CDR3 is 15 residues long. CDR3 sequence reads: CSVAGSGDSGNTIYF. The CDR3 region has the DNA TGCAGCGTTGCAGGCTCCGGGGACTCTGGAAACACCATATATTTT. Based on the CDR3 plus reference TRBV29-1 and TRBJ1-3, the full variable domain is SAVISQKPSRDICQRGTSLTIQCQVDSQVTMMFWYRQQPGQSLTLIATANQGSEATYESGFVIDKFPISRPNLTFSTLTVSNMSPEDSSIYLCSVAGSGDSGNTIYFGEGSWLTVV.

This clone was seen more than once but under ten times. The V call is TRBV5-8, the J call TRBJ1-2; a possible D gene is TRBD1 (6 bases). CDR1 and CDR2 from the germline V gene are SGHTS and YDEGEE. V dropped 4 bases and J dropped 6 bases, with 10 bases sitting between them. The CDR3 extends over 12 amino acids. In DNA, the CDR3 is TGTGCCAGCAGCCCCAGGGGCCATGGCTACACCTTC. It is translated as CASSPRGHGYTF. Based on the CDR3 plus reference TRBV5-8 and TRBJ1-2, the full variable domain is EAGVTQSPTHLIKTRGQQATLRCSPISGHTSVYWYQQALGLGLQFLLWYDEGEERNRGNFPPRFSGRQFPNYSSELNVNALELEDSALYLCASSPRGHGYTFGSGTRLTVV.

This chain joins TRBV29-1 and TRBJ2-1; the D gene is possibly TRBD1 (5 bases). CDR3 length equals 13 residues. Looked up from germline, CDR1 is SQVTM and CDR2 is ANQGSEA. Trimming left V 8 bases short and J 8 bases short, with 19 bases between. The CDR3 bases are TGCAGCCCGTCGTTAGGGTGGGGCGATGAGCAGTTCTTC. The encoded protein is CSPSLGWGDEQFF.

The count of this clone is one. The rearrangement joins TRBV7-2 to TRBJ1-5, with 12 nucleotides matching TRBD1. The CDR3 contains 19 residues. V was clipped by 4 bases and J by 7 bases; unmatched bases: 17. Germline V gives CDR1 SGHTA, CDR2 FQGNSA. The CDR3 sequence: CASSSQTPGQGATGQPQHF. The CDR3 bases are TGTGCCAGCAGCTCACAGACTCCGGGACAGGGGGCTACGGGGCAGCCCCAGCATTTT.

This sequence joins TRBV6-5 and TRBJ2-5, with D uncertain. CDR1 is MNHEY and CDR2 is SVGAGI in the germline V gene. With 1 base removed from V and 4 bases from J, the gap between germline ends came to 7 bases. This CDR3 is built from 13 residues. Here the CDR3 DNA reads TGTGCCAGCAGTTACTTCAGTGCAGAGACCCAGTACTTC. This translates into CASSYFSAETQYF.